This T cell receptor (beta chain) was sequenced in a study of cytomegalovirus exposure and HLA in healthy donors. This clone was counted only a few times. The V end was cut by 6 bases, the J end by 3 bases, with 8 bases between. Germline CDR1 is SGHAT and CDR2 is FQNNGV. The CDR3 extends over 12 amino acids. Researchers ran the PCR with 60 Vbeta and 13 Jbeta primers. The method was immunoSEQ multiplex PCR; TCRdb's version includes in-frame clones alone and lacks a portion of them. Of 150,000 to 200,000 clones listed, around four fifths are singletons. This chain joins TRBV11-2 and TRBJ2-5, with D tentatively TRBD1 (5 bases). The sequenced material came from PBMCs. This clonotype was sampled from a young woman in good health and CMV-seronegative. The CDR3 loop is CASSVREETQYF. For the CDR3, the DNA is TGTGCCAGCAGTGTCAGGGAAGAGACCCAGTACTTC.